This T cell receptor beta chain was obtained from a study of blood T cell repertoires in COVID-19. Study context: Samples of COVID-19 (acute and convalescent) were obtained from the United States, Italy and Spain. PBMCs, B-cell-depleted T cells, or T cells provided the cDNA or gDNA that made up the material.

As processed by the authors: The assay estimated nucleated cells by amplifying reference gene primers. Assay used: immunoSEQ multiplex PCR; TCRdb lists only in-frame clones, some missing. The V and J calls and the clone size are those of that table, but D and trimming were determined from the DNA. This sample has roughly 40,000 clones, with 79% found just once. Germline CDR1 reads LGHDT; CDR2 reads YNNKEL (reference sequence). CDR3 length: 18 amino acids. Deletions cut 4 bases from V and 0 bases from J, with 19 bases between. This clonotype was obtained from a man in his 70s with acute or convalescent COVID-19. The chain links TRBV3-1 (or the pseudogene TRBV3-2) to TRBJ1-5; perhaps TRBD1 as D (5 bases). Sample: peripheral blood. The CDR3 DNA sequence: TGTGCCAGCAGCCTACAAGGAGGGGCGGGCTATAGCAATCAGCCCCAGCATTTT. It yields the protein CASSLQGGAGYSNQPQHF.